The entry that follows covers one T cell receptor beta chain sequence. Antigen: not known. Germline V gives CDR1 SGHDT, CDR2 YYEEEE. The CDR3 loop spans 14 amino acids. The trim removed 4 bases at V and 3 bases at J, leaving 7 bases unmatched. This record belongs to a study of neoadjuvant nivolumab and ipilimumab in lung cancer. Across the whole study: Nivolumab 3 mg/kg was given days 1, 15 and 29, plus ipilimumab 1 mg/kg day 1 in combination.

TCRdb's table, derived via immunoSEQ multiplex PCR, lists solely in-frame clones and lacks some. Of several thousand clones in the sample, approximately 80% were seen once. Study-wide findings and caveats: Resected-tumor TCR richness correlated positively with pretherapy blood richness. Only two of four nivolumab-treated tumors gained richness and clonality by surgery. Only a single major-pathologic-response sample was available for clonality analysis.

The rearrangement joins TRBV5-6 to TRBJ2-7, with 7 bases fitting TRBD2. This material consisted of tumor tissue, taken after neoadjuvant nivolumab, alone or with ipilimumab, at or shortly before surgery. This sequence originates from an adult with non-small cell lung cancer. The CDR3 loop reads CASSLTGGFYEQYF. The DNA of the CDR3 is TGTGCCAGCAGCCTTACCGGGGGGTTCTACGAGCAGTACTTC.